These 7 T cell receptor beta chains were all obtained from the same sample, sequenced in a study of T cell responses to AZD1222 COVID-19 vaccine. TCRdb's table, derived via immunoSEQ multiplex PCR, lists solely in-frame clones and lacks some. The data show 100,000 to 150,000 clones, around 87% seen once. The source material was peripheral blood, sampled on day 0 of AZD1222 vaccination. All receptors come from an adult in good health.

In DNA form, the CDR3 reads TGTGCCAGTAGTATCACGAACACCGGGGAGCTGTTTTTT. Translation: CASSITNTGELFF. The rearrangement joins TRBV19 to TRBJ2-2; D ambiguous. The CDR3 runs to 13 residues. Germline V lookup: CDR1 LNHDA, CDR2 SQIVND (reference sequence). The germline V and J ends were trimmed by 3 bases and 0 bases, with 2 bases remaining between them.

The chain recombines TRBV28 with TRBJ1-5; D is possibly TRBD1 (5 bases). There are 14 residues in the CDR3. Deletions cut 6 bases from V and 7 bases from J, with 16 bases between. Germline V gives CDR1 MDHEN, CDR2 SYDVKM. This CDR3 reads CASSRGGVGQPQHF. As DNA, the CDR3 is TGTGCCAGCAGCCGCGGGGGGGTAGGCCAGCCCCAGCATTTT.

This clone showed up just a few times. The rearrangement links TRBV5-6 to TRBJ1-6, with 7 bases matching TRBD1. Trimming at V came to 1 base and at J to 6 bases, leaving 10 bases not matched to a gene. The CDR3 is 17 amino acids. Looked up from germline, CDR1 is SGHDT and CDR2 is YYEEEE. CDR3 nucleotide sequence: TGTGCCAGCAGCTTGAGGCCCGGGACAGTTATTAATTCACCCCTCCACTTT. Its translation: CASSLRPGTVINSPLHF.

The J gene is TRBJ1-5, the V gene TRBV19, with D possibly TRBD1 on 6 matching bases. With 2 bases removed from V and 11 bases from J, the gap between germline ends came to 16 bases. Germline CDR1 reads LNHDA; CDR2 reads SQIVND (reference sequence). The CDR3 contains 14 residues. CDR3: CASSIPGAVIAQHF. DNA of the CDR3: TGTGCCAGTAGTATACCAGGGGCCGTCATAGCCCAGCATTTT.

This sequence joins TRBV27 and TRBJ2-7, with a tentative D call TRBD1 (8 bases). Trimming took 8 bases from V and 6 from J, leaving 17 bases between them. Germline CDR1 and CDR2: MNHEY and SMNVEV (reference sequence). CDR3 length equals 13 residues. The CDR3 DNA reads TGTGCCAGCGGTACAGGGGGAGGGGGCGAGCAGTACTTC. Translation gives CASGTGGGGEQYF.

V usage is TRBV5-4 and J usage is TRBJ1-1; no firm D call. The germline V gene encodes CDR1 SGHNT and CDR2 YYREEE (reference sequence). The CDR3 is 13 amino acids. The V gene lost 3 bases and the J gene lost 5 bases, with 11 bases spanning the gap. CDR3: CASSSGPQTEAFF. As DNA, the CDR3 is TGTGCCAGCAGCTCGGGCCCCCAAACTGAAGCTTTCTTT. Based on the CDR3 plus reference TRBV5-4 and TRBJ1-1, the full variable domain is ETGVTQSPTHLIKTRGQQVTLRCSSQSGHNTVSWYQQALGQGPQFIFQYYREEENGRGNFPPRFSGLQFPNYSSELNVNALELDDSALYLCASSSGPQTEAFFGQGTRLTVV.

This clone has only one observation. The genes are TRBV11-2 and TRBJ2-7; 8 nucleotides match TRBD2. Germline assignment: CDR1 SGHAT and CDR2 FQNNGV. The CDR3 sequence is 15 residues long. Trimming took 3 bases from V and 5 from J; bases not matched to a gene: 9. The CDR3: CASSFREGLFDEQYF. The DNA of the CDR3 is TGTGCCAGCAGCTTTCGGGAGGGCCTGTTTGACGAGCAGTACTTC.